The next 6 T cell receptor beta chains were all read from a single sample in a study of patients and donors after allogeneic stem cell transplantation. TCRdb called the RT-PCR reads again in MiXCR, with one record for every CDR3 protein. The sample yields roughly 940,000 distinct CDR3 sequences, over 15% seen once. Sequencing input: blood, either unsorted or a sorted T cell fraction (not recorded which). These receptors originate from a human donor who was either an allogeneic HSCT recipient or a stem cell or donor lymphocyte infusion donor (not recorded which). It is not recorded whose cells these are; they may come from a transplant donor.

The CDR3 DNA follows: TGTGCCATCAGTGTTAGACAGGGGGCCTACGAGCAGTACTTC. It codes for CAISVRQGAYEQYF. The chain links TRBV10-3 to TRBJ2-7; 9 bases fit TRBD1. The J segment lost 2 bases and the V segment lost 4 bases, leaving 3 bases of the junction unmatched. This CDR3 has 14 amino acids. The V gene's germline CDR1 is ENHRY and CDR2 SYGVKD.

This clonotype was detected ten times or more. CDR3 sequence reads: CASTWGQAGYGYTF. The CDR3 nucleotides read TGTGCCAGCACCTGGGGACAGGCAGGCTATGGCTACACCTTC. The rearrangement joins TRBV12-3 or TRBV12-4 to TRBJ1-2, with 8 positions matching TRBD1. V shed 7 bases, J shed 4 bases, and the junction held 8 bases outside the gene matches. This CDR3 has 14 amino acids.

This chain connects TRBV4-3 to TRBJ2-1; D unresolved. Germline assignment: CDR1 LGHNA and CDR2 YSLEER. The CDR3 runs to 16 residues. The V end was cut by 0 bases, the J end by 0 bases, with 9 bases between. The CDR3, as DNA: TGCGCCAGCAGCCAAGAAACCCCGAGCTCCTACAATGAGCAGTTCTTC. Protein product: CASSQETPSSYNEQFF.

The CDR3 protein is CASSLAARATNEKLFF. The CDR3 coding sequence is TGTGCCAGCAGCTTAGCGGCGCGGGCAACTAATGAAAAACTGTTTTTT. The rearrangement uses TRBV7-6 and TRBJ1-4, with D unclear. Germline V gene data show CDR1 as SGHVS and CDR2 as FNYEAQ. V was pared by 0 bases and J by 0 bases, with 8 bases between. CDR3 length: 16 residues.

There are a few counts of this clonotype. The genes are TRBV7-9 and TRBJ2-7, with 9 bases fitting TRBD1. Germline trimming cut 4 bases from V and 7 bases from J; bases unmatched to any gene: 8. Germline V gene lookup returns CDR1 SEHNR and CDR2 FQNEAQ (reference sequence). CDR3 length equals 14 residues. CDR3 region: CASSSRDRAREQYF. The CDR3 nucleotides read TGTGCCAGCAGCTCTAGGGACAGGGCAAGGGAGCAGTACTTC.

This rearrangement joins TRBV30 to TRBJ1-1; D ambiguous. From germline, CDR1 is GTSNPN and CDR2 SVGIG (reference sequence). The CDR3 is made up of 14 amino acids. The V gene lost 7 bases and the J gene lost 0 bases, with 15 bases spanning the gap. CDR3 coding DNA: TGTGCCTCCCACCCTGCTGGGATGAACACTGAAGCTTTCTTT. Translating it yields CASHPAGMNTEAFF.